The source of this T cell receptor (beta chain) is a study of blood T cells in healthy people across ages. For the study at large: About one barcoded beta molecule per two T cells came from capture by template switching. Findings of the study overall: In older individuals, TCR beta diversity per million T cells was lower, falling roughly linearly with age.

This clonotype turned up a few times. The target antigen is unknown. Donors each provided ten milliliters of peripheral blood. Combining a sample-barcoded 5' primer with a J-beta primer mix, a second PCR ran for roughly 7 to 12 cycles. TCRdb reanalysed the 5' RACE reads using MiXCR and keeps one entry per CDR3 protein. The sample carries roughly 1.6 million distinct CDR3 sequences, about 35% recorded once. The TCR sequence derives from a woman in her thirties in good health. The sequenced material came from blood.

The CDR3 spells CSARGFPPSGHVWEQYF. As DNA, the CDR3 is TGCAGTGCTAGAGGGTTCCCCCCCAGCGGCCACGTTTGGGAGCAGTACTTC. This chain uses TRBV20-1 with TRBJ2-7; TRBD2 is a possible D gene (5 bases). This CDR3 comprises 17 residues. Per the germline V gene, CDR1 is DFQATT and CDR2 is SNEGSKA (reference sequence). Trimming left V 1 base short and J 7 bases short, with 26 bases between.